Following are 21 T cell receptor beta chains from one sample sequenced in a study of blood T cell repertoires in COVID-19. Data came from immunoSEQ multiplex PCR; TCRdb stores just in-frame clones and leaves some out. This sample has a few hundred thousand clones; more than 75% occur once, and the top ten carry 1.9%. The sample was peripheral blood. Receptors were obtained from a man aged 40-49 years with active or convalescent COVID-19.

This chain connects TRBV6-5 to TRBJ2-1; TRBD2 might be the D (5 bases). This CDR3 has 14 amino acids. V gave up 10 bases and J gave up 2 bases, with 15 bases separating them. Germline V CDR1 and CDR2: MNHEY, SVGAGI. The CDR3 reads CATKGEGTYNEQFF. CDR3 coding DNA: TGTGCCACCAAGGGAGAGGGCACCTACAATGAGCAGTTCTTC.

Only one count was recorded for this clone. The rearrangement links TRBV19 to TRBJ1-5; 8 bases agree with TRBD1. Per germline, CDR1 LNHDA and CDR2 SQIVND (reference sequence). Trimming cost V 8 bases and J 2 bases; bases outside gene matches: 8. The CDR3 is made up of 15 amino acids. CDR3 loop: CASDAAGQGNQPQHF. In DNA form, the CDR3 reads TGTGCCAGTGACGCAGCGGGACAGGGCAATCAGCCCCAGCATTTT.

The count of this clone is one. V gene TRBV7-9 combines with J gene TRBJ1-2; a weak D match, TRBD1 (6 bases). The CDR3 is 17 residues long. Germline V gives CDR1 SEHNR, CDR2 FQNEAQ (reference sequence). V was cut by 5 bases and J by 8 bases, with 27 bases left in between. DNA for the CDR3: TGTGCCAGCAGCCCGGTTTTGTCCCAGGGGCCCTCGAGGGGCTACACCTTC. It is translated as CASSPVLSQGPSRGYTF.

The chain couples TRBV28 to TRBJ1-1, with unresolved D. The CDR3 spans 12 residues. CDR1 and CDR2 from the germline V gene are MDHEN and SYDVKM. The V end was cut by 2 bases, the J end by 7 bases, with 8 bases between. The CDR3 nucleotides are TGTGCCAGCAGTTTACAGGAAATTGAAGCTTTCTTT. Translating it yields CASSLQEIEAFF.

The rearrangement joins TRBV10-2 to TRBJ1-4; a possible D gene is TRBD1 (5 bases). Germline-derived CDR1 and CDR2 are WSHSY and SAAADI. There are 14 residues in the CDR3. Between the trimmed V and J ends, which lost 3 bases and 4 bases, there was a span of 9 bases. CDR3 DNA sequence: TGCGCCAGCAGTGACACAGGCTTTAATGAAAAACTGTTTTTT. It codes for CASSDTGFNEKLFF.

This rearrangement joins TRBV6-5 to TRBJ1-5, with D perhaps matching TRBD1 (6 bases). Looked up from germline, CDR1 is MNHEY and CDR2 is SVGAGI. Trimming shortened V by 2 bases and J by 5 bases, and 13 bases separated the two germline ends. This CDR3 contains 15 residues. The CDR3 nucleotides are TGTGCCAGCAGTTACGGGGGGGGCTGGGATCAGCCCCAGCATTTT. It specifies CASSYGGGWDQPQHF.

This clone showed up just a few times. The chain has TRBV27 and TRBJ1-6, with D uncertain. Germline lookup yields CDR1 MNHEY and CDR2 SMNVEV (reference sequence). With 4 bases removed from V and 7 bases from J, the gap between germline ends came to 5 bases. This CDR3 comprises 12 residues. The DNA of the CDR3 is TGTGCCAGCAGTTCGGGGAATTCACCCCTCCACTTT. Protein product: CASSSGNSPLHF.

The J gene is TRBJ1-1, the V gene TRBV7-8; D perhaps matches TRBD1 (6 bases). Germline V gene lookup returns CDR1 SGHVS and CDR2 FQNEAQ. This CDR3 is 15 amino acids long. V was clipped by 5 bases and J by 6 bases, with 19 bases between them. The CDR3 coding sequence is TGTGCCAGCAGCGACCGACGGACAGTCTTCGCTGAAGCTTTCTTT. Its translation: CASSDRRTVFAEAFF.

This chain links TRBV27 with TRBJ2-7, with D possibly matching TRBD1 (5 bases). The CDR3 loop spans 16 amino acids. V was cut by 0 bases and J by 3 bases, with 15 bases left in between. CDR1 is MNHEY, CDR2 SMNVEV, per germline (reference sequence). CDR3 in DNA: TGTGCCAGCAGTTTATCCGGCAGGGTAAATTTCTACGAGCAGTACTTC. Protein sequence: CASSLSGRVNFYEQYF.

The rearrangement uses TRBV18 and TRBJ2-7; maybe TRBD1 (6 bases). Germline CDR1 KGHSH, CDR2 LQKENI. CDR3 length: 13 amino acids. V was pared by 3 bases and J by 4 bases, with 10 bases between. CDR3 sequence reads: CASSPRTEYEQYF. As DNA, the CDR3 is TGTGCCAGCTCACCCCGGACAGAATACGAGCAGTACTTC.

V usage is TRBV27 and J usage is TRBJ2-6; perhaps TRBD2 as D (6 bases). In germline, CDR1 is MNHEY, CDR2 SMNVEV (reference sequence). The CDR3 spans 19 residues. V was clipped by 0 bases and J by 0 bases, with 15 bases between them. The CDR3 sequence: CASSLSTGSAVSGANVLTF. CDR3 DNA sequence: TGTGCCAGCAGTTTATCGACCGGGAGCGCAGTCTCTGGGGCCAACGTCCTGACTTTC.

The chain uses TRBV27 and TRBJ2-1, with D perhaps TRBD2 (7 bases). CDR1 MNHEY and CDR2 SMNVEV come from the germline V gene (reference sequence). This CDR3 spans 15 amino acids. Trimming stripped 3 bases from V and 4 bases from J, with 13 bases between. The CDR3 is CASSLWGGSYNEQFF. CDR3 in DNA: TGTGCCAGCAGTTTGTGGGGGGGCTCTTACAATGAGCAGTTCTTC.

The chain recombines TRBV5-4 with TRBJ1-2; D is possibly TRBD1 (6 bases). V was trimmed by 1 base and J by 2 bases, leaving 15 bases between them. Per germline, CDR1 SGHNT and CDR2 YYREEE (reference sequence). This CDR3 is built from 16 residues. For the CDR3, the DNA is TGTGCCAGCAGCTTGCAAACAGGGAAAGAAAACTATGGCTACACCTTC. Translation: CASSLQTGKENYGYTF.

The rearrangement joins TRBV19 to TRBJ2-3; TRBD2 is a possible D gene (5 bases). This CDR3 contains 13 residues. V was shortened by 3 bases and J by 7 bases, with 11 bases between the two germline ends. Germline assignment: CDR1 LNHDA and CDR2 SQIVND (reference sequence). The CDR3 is CASSIGGSNTQYF. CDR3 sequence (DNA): TGTGCCAGTAGTATCGGAGGTTCAAATACGCAGTATTTT.

The CDR3 DNA sequence: TGTGCCTGGATTGGCAGGGTGAGCTATGGCTACACCTTC. It encodes CAWIGRVSYGYTF. This chain joins TRBV30 and TRBJ1-2; a possible D gene is TRBD1 (5 bases). The germline V gene has CDR1 GTSNPN and CDR2 SVGIG (reference sequence). With 4 bases removed from V and 4 bases from J, the gap between germline ends came to 13 bases. The CDR3 covers 13 residues. The entire variable domain, with the rest obtained from reference TRBV30 and TRBJ1-2, is as follows: SQTIHQWPATLVQPVGSPLSLECTVEGTSNPNLYWYRQAAGRGLQLLFYSVGIGQISSEVPQNLSASRPQDRQFILSSKKLLLSDSGFYLCAWIGRVSYGYTFGSGTRLTVV.

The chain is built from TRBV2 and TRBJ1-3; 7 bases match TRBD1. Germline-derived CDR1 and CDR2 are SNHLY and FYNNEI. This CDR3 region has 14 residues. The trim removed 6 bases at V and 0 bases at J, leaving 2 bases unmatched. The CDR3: CASRNRGSGNTIYF. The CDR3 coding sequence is TGTGCCAGCAGAAACAGGGGCTCTGGAAACACCATATATTTT.

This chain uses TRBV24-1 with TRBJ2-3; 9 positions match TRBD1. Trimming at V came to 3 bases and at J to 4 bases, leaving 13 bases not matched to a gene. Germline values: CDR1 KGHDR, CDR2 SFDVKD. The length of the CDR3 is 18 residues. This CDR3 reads CATSDLILDRGRADTQYF. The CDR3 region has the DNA TGTGCCACCAGTGATCTCATACTTGACAGGGGGAGGGCAGATACGCAGTATTTT.

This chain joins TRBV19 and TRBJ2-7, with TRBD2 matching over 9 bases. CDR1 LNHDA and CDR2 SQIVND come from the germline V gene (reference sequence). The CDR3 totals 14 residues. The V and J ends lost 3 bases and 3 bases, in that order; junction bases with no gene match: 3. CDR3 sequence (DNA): TGTGCCAGTAGTATTGTAGCGGGGGACTACGAGCAGTACTTC. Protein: CASSIVAGDYEQYF.

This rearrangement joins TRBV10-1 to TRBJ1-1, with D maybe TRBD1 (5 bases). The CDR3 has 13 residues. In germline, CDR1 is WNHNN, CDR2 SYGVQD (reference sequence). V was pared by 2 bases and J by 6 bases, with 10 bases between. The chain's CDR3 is CASSEGGIAEAFF. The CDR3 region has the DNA TGCGCCAGCAGTGAGGGGGGGATCGCTGAAGCTTTCTTT.

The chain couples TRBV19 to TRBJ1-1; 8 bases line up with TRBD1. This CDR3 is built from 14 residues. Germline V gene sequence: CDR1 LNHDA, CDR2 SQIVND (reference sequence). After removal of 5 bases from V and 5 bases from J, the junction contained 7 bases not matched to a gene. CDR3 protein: CASSLLDRETEAFF. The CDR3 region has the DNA TGTGCCAGTAGTCTACTGGACAGGGAAACTGAAGCTTTCTTT.

Written as DNA, the CDR3 is TGCGCCAGCCGCCTCCACGGGGACGAGCAGTACTTC. Protein sequence: CASRLHGDEQYF. The chain uses TRBV5-1 and TRBJ2-7, with D possibly matching TRBD2 (5 bases). Germline CDR1 reads SGHRS; CDR2 reads YFSETQ. The CDR3 length is 12 residues. V was trimmed by 7 bases and J by 5 bases, leaving 13 bases between them. The whole variable domain, remainder taken from reference TRBV5-1 and TRBJ2-7, is KAGVTQTPRYLIKTRGQQVTLSCSPISGHRSVSWYQQTPGQGLQFLFEYFSETQRNKGNFPGRFSGRQFSNSRSEMNVSTLELGDSALYLCASRLHGDEQYFGPGTRLTVT.